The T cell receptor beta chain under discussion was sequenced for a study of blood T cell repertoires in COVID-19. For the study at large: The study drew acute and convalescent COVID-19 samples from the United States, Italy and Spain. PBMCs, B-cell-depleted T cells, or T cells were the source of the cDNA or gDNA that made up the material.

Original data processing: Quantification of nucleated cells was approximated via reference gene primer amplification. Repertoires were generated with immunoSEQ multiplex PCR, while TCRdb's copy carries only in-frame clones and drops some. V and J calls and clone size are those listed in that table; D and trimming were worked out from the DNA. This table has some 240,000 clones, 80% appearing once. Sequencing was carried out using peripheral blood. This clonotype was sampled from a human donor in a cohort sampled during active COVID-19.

The CDR3 sequence is CALTRRGLSNEQFF. The CDR3 coding sequence is TGTGCCCTTACCCGCAGGGGGCTATCCAATGAGCAGTTCTTC. J is TRBJ2-1 and V is TRBV7-9; TRBD1 agrees at 8 bases. This CDR3 spans 14 amino acids. After removal of 11 bases from V and 6 bases from J, the junction contained 12 bases not matched to a gene. Germline V CDR1 and CDR2: SEHNR, FQNEAQ (reference sequence).